The source of this TCR beta chain is a study of siplizumab effects on memory and regulatory T cells. Study-level points and caveats: Versus roughly 27% in controls, the mappable alloreactive CD4+ clones averaged around 68% Treg-derived with siplizumab. Memory cells seemed less diverse than naive T cells, which seemed major alloresponse contributors. Alloreactive sequences that could be traced to unstimulated CD4+ memory cells showed a significant reduction under siplizumab.

A word on this clone: Its antigen is unknown.

CDR3 length equals 13 residues. Germline V gene lookup returns CDR1 SGHDN and CDR2 FVKESK. V was trimmed by 2 bases and J by 3 bases, leaving 8 bases between them. Sequenced by immunoSEQ multiplex PCR; TCRdb stores in-frame clones only, minus some. The sample lists 50,000 to 70,000 clones; roughly 96% were seen once. Source material: naive CD8+ T cells sorted from blood. The source is a human donor in good health. The V call is TRBV14, the J call TRBJ2-7; D gene uncertain. The CDR3 DNA reads TGTGCCAGCAGCCAAACCGGCCTCTACGAGCAGTACTTC. This encodes CASSQTGLYEQYF.